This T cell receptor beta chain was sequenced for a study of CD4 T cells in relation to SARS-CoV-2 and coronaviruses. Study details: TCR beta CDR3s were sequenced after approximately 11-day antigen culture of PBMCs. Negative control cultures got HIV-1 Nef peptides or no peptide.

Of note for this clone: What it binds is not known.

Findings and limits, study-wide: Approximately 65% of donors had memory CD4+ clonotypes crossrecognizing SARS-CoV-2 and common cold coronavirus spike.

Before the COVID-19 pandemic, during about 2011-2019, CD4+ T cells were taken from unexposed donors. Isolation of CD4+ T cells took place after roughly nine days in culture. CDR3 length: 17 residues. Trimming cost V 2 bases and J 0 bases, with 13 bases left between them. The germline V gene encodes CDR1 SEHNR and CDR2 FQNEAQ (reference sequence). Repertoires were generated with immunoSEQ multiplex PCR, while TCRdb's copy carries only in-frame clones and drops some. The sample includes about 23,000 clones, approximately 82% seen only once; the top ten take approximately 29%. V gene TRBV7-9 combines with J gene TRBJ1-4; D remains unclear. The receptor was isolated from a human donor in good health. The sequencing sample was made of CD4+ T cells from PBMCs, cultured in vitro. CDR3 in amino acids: CASSLSGRSATNEKLFF. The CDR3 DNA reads TGTGCCAGCAGCTTATCCGGCAGGTCTGCAACTAATGAAAAACTGTTTTTT. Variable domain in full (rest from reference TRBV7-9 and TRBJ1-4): DTGVSQNPRHKITKRGQNVTFRCDPISEHNRLYWYRQTLGQGPEFLTYFQNEAQLEKSRLLSDRFSAERPKGSFSTLEIQRTEQGDSAMYLCASSLSGRSATNEKLFFGSGTQLSVL.